The next 11 T cell receptor beta chains were all read from a single sample in a study of cytomegalovirus exposure and HLA in healthy donors. 60 Vbeta and 13 Jbeta primers were used in PCR. Clones were read by immunoSEQ multiplex PCR, and TCRdb kept only the in-frame ones, dropping some. This sample has fewer than 250,000 clones, with around 79% found just once. The sequencing sample was made of PBMCs. Receptors were obtained from a woman under 30 in good health and CMV-seronegative.

CDR3 DNA sequence: TGTGCCTGGATCGGATATCGGGCTAGCGGGACCCCCCACGAGCAGTACTTC. Translation gives CAWIGYRASGTPHEQYF. The chain is built from TRBV30 and TRBJ2-7, with 9 bases identical to TRBD2. The CDR3 contains 17 residues. The J segment lost 5 bases and the V segment lost 4 bases, leaving 18 bases of the junction unmatched. Per germline, CDR1 GTSNPN and CDR2 SVGIG (reference sequence).

The V and J genes are TRBV6-5 and TRBJ1-5, with D possibly being TRBD1 (5 bases). The CDR3 has 16 residues. V gave up 0 bases and J gave up 0 bases, with 9 bases separating them. Germline V gene sequence: CDR1 MNHEY, CDR2 SVGAGI. CDR3 nucleotide sequence: TGTGCCAGCAGTTACTCGGCAGGGCCTAGCAATCAGCCCCAGCATTTT. It codes for CASSYSAGPSNQPQHF.

The genes are TRBV21-1 and TRBJ2-1; the D segment call TRBD2 is taken from the table without a DNA check. TRBV21-1 is given as a pseudogene. This CDR3 is built from 19 residues. CDR3 sequence reads: CASSMQLAGGTSSYNEQFF. The DNA for the CDR3 is TGTGCCAGCAGCATGCAATTAGCGGGAGGAACCAGCTCCTACAATGAGCAGTTCTTC.

In its sample, this clone was seen once. The rearrangement joins TRBV4-3 to TRBJ2-1; 11 bases fit TRBD2. V gave up 8 bases and J gave up 12 bases; unmatched junction bases: 18. Germline V gene sequence: CDR1 LGHNA, CDR2 YSLEER. The CDR3 loop spans 16 amino acids. CDR3 residues: CASRRVAGGILHGQFF. CDR3 DNA: TGCGCCAGCCGCCGAGTAGCGGGGGGGATTTTACATGGGCAGTTCTTC.

This clone was detected once. The CDR3 DNA reads as TGTGCCAGCATTGATCCGGGGGACCCCTACGAGCAGTACTTC. Its protein is CASIDPGDPYEQYF. The chain links TRBV2 to TRBJ2-7, with D possibly matching TRBD2 (6 bases). The length of the CDR3 is 14 residues. The V end was cut by 7 bases, the J end by 2 bases, with 15 bases between. Germline loops: CDR1 SNHLY, CDR2 FYNNEI.

V and J are TRBV5-6 and TRBJ2-4, with a weak D call TRBD2 (6 bases). Germline loops: CDR1 SGHDT, CDR2 YYEEEE. Trimming cost V 5 bases and J 0 bases, with 12 bases left between them. The CDR3 sequence is 15 residues long. The CDR3 region has the DNA TGTGCCAGCAGGCCGGGACTTCTAGCCAAAAACATTCAGTACTTC. Encoded protein: CASRPGLLAKNIQYF.

This chain connects TRBV6-6 to TRBJ1-5; tentative D call: TRBD1 (5 bases). This CDR3 comprises 16 residues. Trimming took 2 bases from V and 6 from J, leaving 17 bases between them. The germline CDR1 and CDR2 sequences are MNHNY and SVGAGI (reference sequence). As DNA, the CDR3 is TGTGCCAGCAGTTACGGTTCTCCCGGCGGGGGTCAGCCCCAGCATTTT. Translating it yields CASSYGSPGGGQPQHF.

The chain is built from TRBV5-1 and TRBJ2-7; 7 nucleotides align to TRBD1. The CDR3 is 14 amino acids. Trimming removed 1 base from V and 3 bases from J; junction bases left unmatched: 4. Germline V gene data show CDR1 as SGHRS and CDR2 as YFSETQ. Written as DNA, the CDR3 is TGCGCCAGCAGCTTGCCGGGACAGAACTACGAGCAGTACTTC. This sequence encodes CASSLPGQNYEQYF.

The chain recombines TRBV7-9 with TRBJ1-1, with D unclear. Germline values: CDR1 SEHNR, CDR2 FQNEAQ (reference sequence). The V gene lost 5 bases and the J gene lost 6 bases, with 7 bases spanning the gap. The CDR3 has 11 amino acids. The CDR3 nucleotides read TGTGCCAGCAGCCCGGGTCCTGAAGCTTTCTTT. This gives the protein CASSPGPEAFF.

The V and J genes are TRBV27 and TRBJ2-7; TRBD1 agrees at 7 bases. Unmatched junction bases numbered 4, after V lost 6 bases and J lost 2 bases. CDR1 and CDR2 (germline): MNHEY, SMNVEV (reference sequence). The CDR3 is 13 amino acids. The CDR3 region has the DNA TGTGCCAGCAGCTCTGACAGGGCCTACGAGCAGTACTTC. The encoded protein is CASSSDRAYEQYF.

The CDR3 region is CASMRGSTEAFF. CDR3 nucleotides: TGTGCCAGCATGCGAGGGAGTACTGAAGCTTTCTTT. This chain links TRBV6-1 with TRBJ1-1, with D unresolved. Germline V gene data show CDR1 as MNHNS and CDR2 as SASEGT. Trimming removed 7 bases at V and 5 bases at J, with 11 bases between. The CDR3 is made up of 12 amino acids.